This is a list of T cell receptor beta chains from one sample in a study of CD8 T cells in Susac syndrome. TCRdb independently ran MiXCR on the immunoSEQ multiplex PCR reads; one entry per CDR3 protein. The repertoire holds about 21,000 distinct CDR3 sequences, with roughly 93% as singletons. The sequenced material came from CD8+ T cells from PBMCs. The receptors derive from a human donor in good health. Both conserved end residues are part of each CDR3. D genes are given only for firm matches. Size is stated for part of the rows, as once, few or many counts, or as a class when the clone is expanded.

D,J,size,V,CDR3,DNA
.,TRBJ2-1,once,TRBV6-5,CASSFGLMGDEQFF,TGTGCCAGCAGTTTCGGCCTGATGGGTGATGAGCAGTTCTTC
.,TRBJ2-3,.,TRBV4-1,CASSHPTDTQYF,TGCGCCAGCAGCCATCCCACAGATACGCAGTATTTT
.,TRBJ2-7,.,TRBV6-2/TRBV6-3,CASSYSRAAISYEQYF,TGTGCCAGCAGTTACTCGAGGGCAGCAATCTCCTACGAGCAGTACTTC
TRBD1,TRBJ2-5,.,TRBV9,CASSADTGELSETQYF,TGTGCCAGCAGCGCCGATACAGGGGAACTTAGCGAGACCCAGTACTTC
.,TRBJ1-5,.,TRBV19,CASSIGGLNNQPQHF,TGTGCCAGTAGTATAGGGGGATTGAACAATCAGCCCCAGCATTTT
TRBD2,TRBJ2-7,.,TRBV7-2,CASSPDSGGYEQYF,TGTGCCAGCAGCCCAGACAGCGGGGGATACGAGCAGTACTTC
TRBD1,TRBJ2-7,.,TRBV27,CASRPRGQGAPNHEQYF,TGTGCCAGCAGACCTAGAGGGCAGGGGGCGCCTAATCACGAGCAGTACTTC
.,TRBJ1-2,once,TRBV5-6,CASSLGLGDYGYTF,TGTGCCAGCAGCTTGGGCCTGGGGGACTATGGCTACACCTTC
TRBD1,TRBJ1-2,once,TRBV7-2,CASSLDRDRGRIGYTF,TGTGCCAGCAGCTTAGACCGGGACAGGGGACGTATAGGCTACACCTTC
.,TRBJ2-1,.,TRBV24-1,CATMDVLTEEQFF,TGTGCCACTATGGACGTCCTGACGGAAGAGCAGTTCTTC
.,TRBJ2-7,.,TRBV4-1,CASSRGGTDEQYF,TGCGCCAGCAGCCGAGGAGGGACGGACGAGCAGTACTTC
.,TRBJ2-5,.,TRBV7-9,CASSGSSRILQETQYF,TGTGCCAGCAGCGGGAGCTCACGGATATTACAAGAGACCCAGTACTTC
.,TRBJ1-4,.,TRBV4-3,CASSQDTTAVNEKLFF,TGCGCCAGCAGCCAAGATACGACAGCTGTTAATGAAAAACTGTTTTTT
.,TRBJ2-7,once,TRBV5-1,CASSSTTGIKRYF,TGCGCCAGCAGCTCCACTACAGGGATTAAAAGGTACTTC
.,TRBJ1-2,.,TRBV29-1,CSVEFLRLGNYGYTF,TGCAGCGTTGAGTTTCTTCGCCTGGGAAACTATGGCTACACCTTC
.,TRBJ2-1,.,TRBV7-9,CASSPPGPNEQFF,TGTGCCAGCAGCCCCCCGGGGCCCAATGAGCAGTTCTTC
.,TRBJ2-1,.,TRBV3-1,CASSQDLRREQFF,TGTGCCAGCAGCCAAGATCTGCGGCGGGAGCAGTTCTTC
.,TRBJ1-1,.,TRBV6-5,CASSYSAGRNTEAFF,TGTGCCAGCAGTTACTCAGCAGGGAGGAACACTGAAGCTTTCTTT
.,TRBJ2-1,.,TRBV20-1,CSARDDGAASSYNEQFF,TGCAGTGCTAGAGATGATGGGGCGGCCAGCTCCTACAATGAGCAGTTCTTC
.,TRBJ2-2,.,TRBV12-3/TRBV12-4,CASSLGRQVNTGELFF,TGTGCCAGCAGTTTAGGGCGACAGGTGAACACCGGGGAGCTGTTTTTT
.,TRBJ2-7,.,TRBV27,CASSLGREDEQYF,TGTGCCAGCAGTCTAGGAAGGGAAGACGAGCAGTACTTC
TRBD1,TRBJ2-3,once,TRBV6-6,CASMVGQGEDTQYF,TGTGCCAGCATGGTGGGACAGGGTGAGGATACGCAGTATTTT
TRBD2,TRBJ2-1,once,TRBV6-4,CASSDRLAGGNEQFF,TGTGCCAGCAGTGACCGACTAGCGGGGGGGAATGAGCAGTTCTTC
TRBD1,TRBJ2-5,.,TRBV3-1,CASSQDRGYQETQYF,TGTGCCAGCAGCCAGGACAGGGGGTACCAAGAGACCCAGTACTTC
.,TRBJ1-5,.,TRBV12-5,CASGLGRGGYQPQHF,TGTGCTAGTGGTTTGGGCAGGGGCGGTTATCAGCCCCAGCATTTT
.,TRBJ1-1,.,TRBV2,CASSENLIPEAFF,TGTGCCAGCAGTGAAAATCTCATACCTGAAGCTTTCTTT
.,TRBJ1-2,.,TRBV9,CASSATGTGTYGYTF,TGTGCCAGCAGCGCTACCGGAACAGGGACCTATGGCTACACCTTC
TRBD2,TRBJ2-3,.,TRBV19,CASILAPSGGPSGADTQYF,TGTGCCAGTATTCTCGCACCCAGCGGGGGCCCATCAGGCGCAGATACGCAGTATTTT
.,TRBJ1-5,.,TRBV9,CASSVDGRVGQPQHF,TGTGCCAGCAGCGTAGACGGGCGCGTAGGCCAGCCCCAGCATTTT
.,TRBJ2-7,.,TRBV19,CASSGAVWSSYEQYF,TGTGCCAGTTCCGGGGCAGTATGGAGCTCCTACGAGCAGTACTTC
TRBD1,TRBJ1-2,.,TRBV6-1,CASRNAGWGQDPRGYTF,TGTGCCAGCAGGAACGCGGGGTGGGGACAGGACCCCCGGGGCTACACCTTC
.,TRBJ2-1,.,TRBV2,CASRDTFNEQFF,TGTGCCAGCCGGGACACCTTTAATGAGCAGTTCTTC
.,TRBJ2-3,.,TRBV6-5,CANSYGLMGTQYF,TGTGCCAACAGTTACGGGCTTATGGGTACGCAGTATTTT
.,TRBJ1-2,.,TRBV2,CAILRSPEDVLYGYTF,TGTGCCATCCTCAGGTCCCCGGAGGACGTCCTCTATGGCTACACCTTC
.,TRBJ2-7,.,TRBV7-8,CASTTRTGSPREQYF,TGTGCCAGCACCACACGGACGGGGTCTCCTAGGGAGCAGTACTTC
.,TRBJ2-3,.,TRBV13,CASSSGGPDTQYF,TGTGCCAGCAGCTCCGGGGGCCCAGATACGCAGTATTTT
.,TRBJ1-1,.,TRBV27,CASSLSGRDTEAFF,TGTGCCAGCAGTTTATCGGGGAGGGACACTGAAGCTTTCTTT
TRBD1,TRBJ2-1,.,TRBV29-1,CSVDRGLDNEQFF,TGCAGCGTAGACAGGGGGCTAGACAATGAGCAGTTCTTC
.,TRBJ2-7,.,TRBV27,CASSLSSGAHEQYF,TGTGCCAGCAGTTTATCGTCGGGGGCCCACGAGCAGTACTTC